This T cell receptor (beta chain) is drawn from a study of blood T cells in healthy people across ages. Primers used in a second PCR of roughly 7 to 12 cycles were a sample-barcoded 5' primer and a J-beta primer mix. TCRdb re-called the 5' RACE reads through MiXCR, storing one row per CDR3 protein. The repertoire includes roughly 1,500,000 distinct CDR3 sequences, 30% to 35% of them detected once, and roughly 10% sits in the top ten. The CDR3 runs to 15 residues. V lost 1 base to trimming and J lost 5 bases, with 12 bases between them. Germline CDR1 reads SEHNR; CDR2 reads FQNEAQ (reference sequence).

The receptor comes from a woman aged 25-40 years in good health. This chain joins TRBV7-9 and TRBJ2-1; unclear D gene. Sequencing was performed on blood. The CDR3: CASSLGQGGHNEQFF. The CDR3 DNA sequence: TGTGCCAGCAGCTTAGGGCAAGGTGGTCACAATGAGCAGTTCTTC.